This T cell receptor beta chain was found in a study of blood T cell repertoires in COVID-19. Original methodology: It was from reference gene primer amplification that nucleated cell counts were estimated. Clones were read by immunoSEQ multiplex PCR, and TCRdb kept only the in-frame ones, dropping some. D and trimming come from the DNA, and the V and J calls and clone size come from that table. The table has 200,000 or so clones, 75% to 85% seen once; the top ten hold about 12%. Looked up from germline, CDR1 is MDHEN and CDR2 is SYDVKM. Trimming cost V 2 bases and J 3 bases; bases outside gene matches: 10. This CDR3 comprises 18 residues.

V and J are TRBV28 and TRBJ2-3; 11 nucleotides line up with TRBD2. The TCR sequence derives from a human donor in a cohort sampled during active COVID-19. The sequencing sample was made of peripheral blood. CDR3 amino acids: CASSLASGRPRGTDTQYF. CDR3 in DNA: TGTGCCAGCAGTTTAGCTAGCGGGAGGCCGAGAGGGACAGATACGCAGTATTTT.